The sequence of this T cell receptor beta chain was determined in a study of CD8+ T cells in alopecia areata (dated by TCRdb to the late 2010s). Regarding the research as a whole: The treated patients took part in an open-label pilot trial in which moderate-to-severe alopecia areata was treated with oral tofacitinib at 5 to 10 mg twice daily. Tofacitinib was administered for 6 to 18 months, and 6 months of follow-up off drug were then conducted to assess delayed response and recurrence. Disease severity in treated patients was measured with the SALT score, which quantifies the percentage of affected scalp surface area. To study T cell clonal expansion in alopecia areata, the researchers applied high-throughput TCRbeta sequencing to both the C3H/HeJ mouse model and human patients. Scalp tissue and sorted CD4+ and CD8+ peripheral blood T cells from patchy and totalis/universalis alopecia areata patients and from healthy controls were covered by human TCRbeta sequencing. Patients on tofacitinib were biopsied at baseline and after 4 and 24 weeks of treatment, and several of the patients also had a later scalp biopsy. Clonality in the scalp was compared among normal scalp (n=4), patchy alopecia areata scalp (n=8), and alopecia totalis/universalis scalp (n=8). RNA was obtained with the PAXgene miRNA kit for fixed scalp, the miRNeasy kit for PBMCs, and the RNeasy kit for mouse skin. Amplification of TCRbeta CDR3 regions was done by immunoSEQ multiplex PCR using 35 Vbeta forward primers and 13 Jbeta reverse primers. Overall results and qualifications from the work: Tofacitinib significantly lowered scalp clonality and the number of expanded CD8+ clones among the top 100 scalp clones. Resident alphabeta T cells in normal human skin are also sequenced, complicating scalp TCR repertoire analysis, unlike mouse skin dominated by gammadelta T cells. Because the treated cohort was small and had just a single nonresponder, larger studies are needed to establish links between baseline CD8+ expansion and response. Many expanded lesional clones were found to persist in scalp and blood during tofacitinib treatment, and relapse after treatment cessation may be partly explained by this persistence. Higher clonality and more expanded CD8+ clones were observed in lesional scalp than in normal scalp, particularly in alopecia totalis/universalis, a finding suggestive of antigenic drive. Shared TCR sequences between patients were less evident than in mice, which may be partly attributable to HLA diversity in the patient population.

Deletion took 5 bases off V and 4 bases off J, with a span of 10 bases between the germline ends. Taken from cysteine to phenylalanine, the CDR3 has 13 residues. The DNA shown is the 39-base CDR3, in frame from base 1. The CDR1 and CDR2 encoded by the germline V gene are SGHTA and FQGNSA. Receptor libraries were prepared by the immunoSEQ multiplex PCR assay. RNA was extracted from all samples and reverse transcribed into cDNA as template for TCR sequencing. SuperScript III was used for first-strand cDNA synthesis, primed with a 2:1 mix of oligo-dT and random hexamers. A synthetic immune receptor repertoire was used to gauge amplification bias, and whatever bias remained was removed computationally. Under the source paper's analysis protocol: Raw reads were preprocessed to remove errors, and CDR3 was defined by IMGT conventions from the conserved cysteine to phenylalanine. Clonality was calculated as 1 minus Shannon entropy normalized by log2 of the number of productive unique TCRs. Scalp TCRbeta sequences were cross-referenced with sorted blood CD4 and CD8 repertoires so that the CD4 or CD8 identity of scalp clones could be inferred. TCRdb mirrors the immuneACCESS table, restricted to in-frame sequences. Some clones are absent from its copies; in checked studies, under half trace to an unresolved V gene, and the reason for the others is unknown. V and J calls and clone size follow that table, whereas D and trimming were derived from the DNA. In this sample the table shows about 270,000 clones, roughly 63% of which occur a single time. Together, the top ten hold 0.8% to 1% of the sample.

Ten or more counts support this clone. Its antigen is not yet known. One base away there is no much larger clone; base qualities are not given. Reading the label with the study, this specimen's treatment or condition is: oral pan-JAK inhibitor, 5-10 mg twice daily. From alopecia areata patients, peripheral blood was collected along with lesional scalp punch biopsies. PBMCs were separated by density centrifugation and stained for CD3, CD4 and CD8, after which CD4+ and CD8+ T cells were sorted on a FACSAria. The receptor was derived from a human donor with alopecia areata. The sequencing used CD4+ T cells sorted from blood, collected around week 53, from a patient treated with tofacitinib. Rearrangement joined TRBV7-2 to TRBJ2-3, with the D gene call left open. The CDR3 amino acid sequence is: CASSTKSADTQYF. The DNA sequence is given as TGTGCCAGCAGCACTAAGTCCGCAGATACGCAGTATTTT.